This TCR beta chain emerged from a study of blood T cell repertoires in COVID-19. Study-level information: The origin of the acute and convalescent COVID-19 samples was the United States, Italy and Spain. T cells, B-cell-depleted T cells, or PBMCs supplied cDNA or gDNA.

V was cut by 5 bases and J by 4 bases, with 17 bases left in between. Germline V CDR1 and CDR2: SEHNR, FQNEAQ (reference sequence). CDR3 size: 16 residues. Per the study methods: Amplification with reference gene primers provided the estimates of nucleated cell counts. The assay was immunoSEQ multiplex PCR, and TCRdb's table has in-frame clones only and misses some. V, J and clone size are those of that table, while D and trimming were read from the DNA. The sample carries some 120,000 clones, 80% to 90% recorded once. The V gene is TRBV7-9, the J gene TRBJ2-2; weak D call: TRBD2 (6 bases). This TCR was recovered from a human donor in a cohort sampled during active COVID-19. The sample taken for sequencing was peripheral blood. The CDR3 coding sequence is TGTGCCAGCAGCCCCCCTTGGGGGGATAGCACCGGGGAGCTGTTTTTT. It translates to CASSPPWGDSTGELFF.